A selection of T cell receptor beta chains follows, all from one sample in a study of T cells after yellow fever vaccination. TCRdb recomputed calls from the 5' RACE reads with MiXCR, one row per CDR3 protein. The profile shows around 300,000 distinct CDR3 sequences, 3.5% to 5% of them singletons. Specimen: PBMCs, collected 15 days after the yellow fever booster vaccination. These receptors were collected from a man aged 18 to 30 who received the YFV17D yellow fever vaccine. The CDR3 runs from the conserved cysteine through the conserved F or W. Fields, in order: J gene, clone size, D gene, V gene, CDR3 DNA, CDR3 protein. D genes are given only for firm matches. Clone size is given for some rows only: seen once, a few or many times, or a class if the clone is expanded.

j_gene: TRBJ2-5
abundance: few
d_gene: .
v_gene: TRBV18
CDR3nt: TGTGCCAGCTCACCGGACGAGGCCTCCCCGGGGTACTTC
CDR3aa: CASSPDEASPGYF

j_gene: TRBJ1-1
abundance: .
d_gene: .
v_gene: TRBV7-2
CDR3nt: TGTGCCAGCAGCATTACAGGACATGAAGCTTTCTTT
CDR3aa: CASSITGHEAFF

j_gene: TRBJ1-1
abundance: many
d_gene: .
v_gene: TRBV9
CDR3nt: TGTGCCAGCAGCGGACCTCAGGGATCGCACACTGAAGCTTTCTTT
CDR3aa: CASSGPQGSHTEAFF

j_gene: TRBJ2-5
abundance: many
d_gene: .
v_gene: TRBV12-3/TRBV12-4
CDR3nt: TGTGCCAGCAGTGAACAGACAGGCCCCCATGGGACCCAGTACTTC
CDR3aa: CASSEQTGPHGTQYF

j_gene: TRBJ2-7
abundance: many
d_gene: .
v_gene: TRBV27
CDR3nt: TGTGCCAGCAGTATCGGACTGACGCCCACCTACGAGCAGTACTTC
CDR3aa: CASSIGLTPTYEQYF

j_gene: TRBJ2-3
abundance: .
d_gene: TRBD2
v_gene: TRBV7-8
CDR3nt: TGTGCCAGCAGCCCTCCTCGGTACAGCGGGGACACAGATACGCAGTATTTT
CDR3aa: CASSPPRYSGDTDTQYF

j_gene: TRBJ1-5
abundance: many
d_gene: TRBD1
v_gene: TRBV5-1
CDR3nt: TGCGCCAGCAGCTTGGCGGGACAGGGTAATCAGCCCCAGCATTTT
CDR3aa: CASSLAGQGNQPQHF

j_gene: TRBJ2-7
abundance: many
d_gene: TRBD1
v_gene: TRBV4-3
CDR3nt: TGCGCCAGCAGCCAAGGACAGGGAGATTACGAGCAGTACTTC
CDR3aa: CASSQGQGDYEQYF

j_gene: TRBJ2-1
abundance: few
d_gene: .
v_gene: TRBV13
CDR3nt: TGTGCCAGCAGTTTCCAAGGTGGCAGCTCCTTAGTAGAGCAGTTCTTC
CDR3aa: CASSFQGGSSLVEQFF

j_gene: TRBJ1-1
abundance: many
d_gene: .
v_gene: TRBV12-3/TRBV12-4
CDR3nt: TGTGCCAGCAGAGCGGGGAGGGCCACTGAAGCTTTCTTT
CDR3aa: CASRAGRATEAFF

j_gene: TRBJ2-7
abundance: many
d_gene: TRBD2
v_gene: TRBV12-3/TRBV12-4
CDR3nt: TGTGCCAGCAGTCCAAGCGGGGGGTCCGGGAAGCAGTACTTC
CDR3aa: CASSPSGGSGKQYF

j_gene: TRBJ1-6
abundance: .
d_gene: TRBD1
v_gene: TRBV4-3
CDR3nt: TGCGCCAGCAGCCAAGCATCGGCAGGGGGCGAGGCACCCCTCCACTTT
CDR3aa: CASSQASAGGEAPLHF